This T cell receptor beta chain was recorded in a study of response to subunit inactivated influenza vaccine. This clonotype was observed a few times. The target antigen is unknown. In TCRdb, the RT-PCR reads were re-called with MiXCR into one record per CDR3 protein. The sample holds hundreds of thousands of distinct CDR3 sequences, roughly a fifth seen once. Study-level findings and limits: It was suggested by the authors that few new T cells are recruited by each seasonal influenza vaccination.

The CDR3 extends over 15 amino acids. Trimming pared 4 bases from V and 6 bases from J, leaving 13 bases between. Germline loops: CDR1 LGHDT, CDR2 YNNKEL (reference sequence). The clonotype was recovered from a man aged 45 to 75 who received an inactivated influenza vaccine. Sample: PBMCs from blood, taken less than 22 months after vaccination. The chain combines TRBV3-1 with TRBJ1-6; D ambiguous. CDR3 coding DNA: TGTGCCAGCAGCCTGGGCGTTACAATTAATTCACCCCTCCACTTT. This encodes CASSLGVTINSPLHF.